This entry describes one T cell receptor beta chain. This clonotype came up many times. Its antigen specificity is not known. Base qualities were left out, and no much larger clone turns up one base away. The sample belongs to a study of T cell repertoires in cytomegalovirus infection (dated by TCRdb to between 2018 and 2021). For the study in its entirety: Donor HLA type was relevant to the analysis, as public TCR beta signatures indicated carriage of CMV infection together with the matching HLA type. Overall study outcomes, separate from this receptor: The ex vivo response was dominated by HLA-C-restricted CMV-specific TCR beta clonotypes, and the single most frequent clonotype in two of eight donors was supplied by these HLA-C-restricted clonotypes. In both this cohort and an independent approximately 370-donor cohort, the cumulative frequency of public TCR beta family members distinguished carriers of CMV infection plus the relevant HLA type.

CDR1 and CDR2 (SGHTA, FQGNSA) derive from the germline V gene. The CDR3 has 14 amino acids, counting the end cysteine and phenylalanine. Just CDR3 DNA is preserved here, 42 bases in frame from base 1. V loses 4 bases at its end and J loses 4 bases; junction bases beyond the gene matches: 4. The instrument given in TCRdb is Illumina HiSeq 1500. TCRdb itself trimmed the public reads at Q25 with fastp, ran MiXCR and retained productive beta chains. Each record represents a unique CDR3 protein, reported with the most common genes and DNA among its rows. The sample profile shows 310,000 or so distinct CDR3 sequences; 17% of them were found once. The ten top clones hold around 12% of the sample.

This TCR was recovered from a human donor in good health (CMV status not recorded). Some clones in this sample may be carry-over from other donors' samples. Recombination connected TRBV7-2 to TRBJ1-2; TRBD1 agrees with 9 junctional bases. Sample: PBMCs. The DNA sequence is TGTGCCAGCAGCTCGGGACAGGGTACCTATGGCTACACCTTC. Translated, this gives CASSSGQGTYGYTF.